This T cell receptor beta chain was obtained from a study of molecular identifiers for immune sequencing clone quantification. Isolation of naive CD8 T cells was achieved by sorting on a CD8+CD4-CCR7+CD45RA+ phenotype. TCRdb passed the PCR reads through MiXCR, listing each CDR3 protein once. In the table there are about 320,000 distinct CDR3 sequences, about a quarter of which are singletons. This clonotype was seen many times. Its antigen is not identified. Germline V CDR1 and CDR2: SEHNR, FQNEAQ (reference sequence). This CDR3 has 16 amino acids. With V trimmed by 3 bases and J by 0 bases, 5 bases remained unmatched. Study observations and caveats: Naive cells had under 1% of molecules in clones above 20 RNA copies, effectors over 99%. Detectable among roughly 920,000 naive cells, according to reports, was Jurkat TCR RNA spiked in from one cell.

The clonotype originates from a human donor in good health. Some libraries in this study had Jurkat cell RNA spiked in. This chain links TRBV7-9 with TRBJ2-3; 8 bases map to TRBD1. The specimen was naive CD8+ T cells from blood, with Jurkat cell RNA spiked in. Sample subset: FACS-sorted CD8+CD4-CCR7+CD45RA+ naive T cells. The CDR3 sequence is CASSFIRGRSTDTQYF. CDR3 nucleotides: TGTGCCAGCAGCTTCATCAGGGGGCGAAGCACAGATACGCAGTATTTT. Full variable domain (rest looked up from reference TRBV7-9 and TRBJ2-3): DTGVSQNPRHKITKRGQNVTFRCDPISEHNRLYWYRQTLGQGPEFLTYFQNEAQLEKSRLLSDRFSAERPKGSFSTLEIQRTEQGDSAMYLCASSFIRGRSTDTQYFGPGTRLTVL.